This T cell receptor (beta chain) stems from a study of blood T cell repertoires in COVID-19. At the level of the study: Sites in the United States, Italy and Spain provided acute and convalescent COVID-19 samples. T cells, B-cell-depleted T cells, or PBMCs supplied cDNA or gDNA.

CDR1 is LGHNA, CDR2 YNFKEQ, per germline. The CDR3 is 15 amino acids. Unmatched junction bases numbered 4, after V lost 4 bases and J lost 5 bases. Under the authors' procedure: Reference gene primer amplification in the assay estimated nucleated cell counts. Sequenced by immunoSEQ multiplex PCR; TCRdb stores in-frame clones only, minus some. That table is the source of V, J and clone size, and D and trimming were worked out from the DNA. The repertoire holds 140,000 to 150,000 clones, 75% to 85% seen once, with roughly 4.3% in the top ten. This chain connects TRBV4-2 to TRBJ2-1; TRBD1 aligns across 11 bases. Sequences were obtained from peripheral blood. This TCR derives from a man aged 55 to 70 with acute or convalescent COVID-19. CDR3 amino acids: CASSPGTGGNNEQFF. The CDR3, as DNA: TGTGCCAGCAGCCCCGGGACAGGGGGGAACAATGAGCAGTTCTTC.